Presented here are 17 T cell receptor beta chains from one specimen sequenced in a study of control samples from healthy donors and cancer patients. This table comes from immunoSEQ multiplex PCR, and its TCRdb copy is limited to in-frame clones, with some not included. The sample consists of fewer than 200,000 clones, almost 90% of them appearing once. Material for sequencing was blood. These receptor sequences come from a woman aged 50 to 60 in good health.

J is TRBJ1-2 and V is TRBV29-1; D not resolved. Trimming shortened V by 6 bases and J by 8 bases, and 13 bases separated the two germline ends. The germline V gene encodes CDR1 SQVTM and CDR2 ANQGSEA. The CDR3 is made up of 11 amino acids. As DNA, the CDR3 is TGCAGCGTCTGGAGGTCCGGGGGCTACACCTTC. Translation gives CSVWRSGGYTF.

The chain links TRBV4-1 to TRBJ1-2; D gene uncertain. The CDR3 runs 15 residues. Germline CDR1 reads MGHRA; CDR2 reads YSYEKL. The germline V and J ends were trimmed by 1 base and 4 bases, with 13 bases remaining between them. The CDR3: CASSQVRVPFYGYTF. CDR3 nucleotide sequence: TGCGCCAGCAGCCAAGTCAGAGTGCCGTTCTATGGCTACACCTTC.

V usage is TRBV7-3 and J usage is TRBJ2-2, with D perhaps TRBD1 (6 bases). V dropped 6 bases and J dropped 4 bases, with 12 bases sitting between them. CDR1 and CDR2 from the germline V gene are SGHTA and FQGTGA. The CDR3 runs 14 residues. The CDR3 region has the DNA TGTGCCAGCAGTTCCACCAGGGGCACCGGGGAGCTGTTTTTT. Translated, it gives CASSSTRGTGELFF.

A single count supports this clone. The chain links TRBV24-1 to TRBJ2-3; weak D call: TRBD2 (6 bases). In germline, CDR1 is KGHDR, CDR2 SFDVKD. The CDR3 loop spans 16 amino acids. The V gene lost 4 bases and the J gene lost 0 bases, with 13 bases spanning the gap. The CDR3 loop is CATSERDSSSTDTQYF. The CDR3 nucleotides are TGTGCCACCAGTGAAAGGGACTCCTCTAGCACAGATACGCAGTATTTT.

The V gene is TRBV28, the J gene TRBJ1-1; D is perhaps TRBD1 (5 bases). The CDR3 has 14 residues. CDR1 MDHEN and CDR2 SYDVKM come from the germline V gene. V shed 5 bases and J shed 4 bases, with 14 bases lying between them. DNA for the CDR3: TGTGCCAGCAGTGCCGTGGGGGTGAGCACTGAAGCTTTCTTT. Its translation is CASSAVGVSTEAFF.

The V and J genes are TRBV2 and TRBJ2-7, with D perhaps being TRBD1 or TRBD2 (5 bases each). The V gene's germline CDR1 is SNHLY and CDR2 FYNNEI. The length of the CDR3 is 13 residues. V lost 8 bases and J lost 2, with 13 bases in between. In DNA, the CDR3 is TGTGCCAGCGAGGGGCCGGCGGCCTACGAGCAGTACTTC. Protein product: CASEGPAAYEQYF.

The rearrangement joins TRBV10-3 to TRBJ2-3; tentatively, D is TRBD1 or TRBD2 (6 bases each). CDR3 length: 13 residues. Germline lookup yields CDR1 ENHRY and CDR2 SYGVKD. V was clipped by 5 bases and J by 2 bases, with 8 bases between them. The CDR3 sequence: CAISRGDTDTQYF. CDR3 DNA sequence: TGTGCCATCAGTAGGGGGGACACAGATACGCAGTATTTT.

The table lists this clone with a count of one. The chain couples TRBV2 to TRBJ1-3; D not resolved. Germline assignment: CDR1 SNHLY and CDR2 FYNNEI. The V and J ends lost 4 bases and 3 bases respectively, with 10 bases between them. The CDR3 has 14 amino acids. CDR3 sequence reads: CASSAGVGGNTIYF. The CDR3 DNA reads TGTGCCAGCAGTGCCGGGGTCGGTGGAAACACCATATATTTT.

The chain joins TRBV3-1 (or the pseudogene TRBV3-2) to TRBJ2-3; possibly TRBD2 for D (7 bases). Deletions cut 3 bases from V and 6 bases from J, with 10 bases between. Germline V gene lookup returns CDR1 LGHDT and CDR2 YNNKEL (reference sequence). CDR3 length: 13 residues. The DNA for the CDR3 is TGTGCCAGCAGCCAGGGGGGGGCGGATACGCAGTATTTT. This sequence encodes CASSQGGADTQYF.

The J gene is TRBJ1-4, the V gene TRBV19, with a weak D call TRBD1 (6 bases). The CDR3 is 16 residues long. The V and J ends lost 1 base and 6 bases respectively, with 15 bases between them. Germline V lookup: CDR1 LNHDA, CDR2 SQIVND (reference sequence). Written as DNA, the CDR3 is TGTGCCAGTAGTATAGGGAGGGGGAGTCGGTATGAAAAACTGTTTTTT. Amino acids: CASSIGRGSRYEKLFF. The whole variable domain, filled in from reference TRBV19 and TRBJ1-4, reads DGGITQSPKYLFRKEGQNVTLSCEQNLNHDAMYWYRQDPGQGLRLIYYSQIVNDFQKGDIAEGYSVSREKKESFPLTVTSAQKNPTAFYLCASSIGRGSRYEKLFFGSGTQLSVL.

This clone was detected only once. V gene TRBV3-1 (or the pseudogene TRBV3-2) combines with J gene TRBJ1-1; D is unresolved. Germline CDR1 is LGHDT and CDR2 is YNNKEL (reference sequence). Trimming shortened V by 0 bases and J by 4 bases, and 6 bases separated the two germline ends. CDR3 length: 13 amino acids. This CDR3 reads CASSQERTTEAFF. CDR3 bases: TGTGCCAGCAGCCAAGAAAGAACCACTGAAGCTTTCTTT.

J is TRBJ2-3 and V is TRBV30, with 12 bases that match TRBD2. V shed 3 bases and J 1 base; nucleotides not matched to a gene: 11. The CDR3 runs to 18 residues. Germline CDR1 and CDR2: GTSNPN and SVGIG (reference sequence). DNA of the CDR3: TGTGCCTGGAGCACACTAGCGGGGGGACTGGTGGGCACAGATACGCAGTATTTT. It specifies CAWSTLAGGLVGTDTQYF.

The chain employs TRBV2 and TRBJ1-3, with D perhaps matching TRBD1 (6 bases). V lost 6 bases, J lost 4 bases, and 19 bases lay in between. Germline CDR1 SNHLY, CDR2 FYNNEI. The length of the CDR3 is 16 residues. This CDR3 is CASSLVGGARGNTIYF. The CDR3 DNA follows: TGTGCCAGCAGCTTGGTCGGGGGGGCGCGGGGAAACACCATATATTTT.

The genes are TRBV28 and TRBJ1-1; perhaps TRBD1 as D (6 bases). Germline CDR1 is MDHEN and CDR2 is SYDVKM. This CDR3 is built from 12 residues. V dropped 2 bases and J dropped 10 bases, with 11 bases sitting between them. The DNA of the CDR3 is TGTGCCAGCAGTTTAGTCAGGGGCGCAGCTTTCTTT. Translated, it gives CASSLVRGAAFF.

This clone showed up just once. The chain recombines TRBV7-3 with TRBJ1-6; TRBD1 matches 8 bases. CDR1 and CDR2 (germline): SGHTA, FQGTGA. Germline trimming cut 1 base from V and 6 bases from J; bases unmatched to any gene: 5. This CDR3 comprises 16 residues. The CDR3 here is CASSLNSQGANSPLHF. CDR3 nucleotide sequence: TGTGCCAGCAGCTTAAACTCTCAGGGGGCTAATTCACCCCTCCACTTT.

This chain joins TRBV7-2 and TRBJ2-2; 8 bases are shared with TRBD1. Germline V lookup: CDR1 SGHTA, CDR2 FQGNSA. The CDR3 is 16 amino acids. Trimming at V came to 5 bases and at J to 5 bases, leaving 10 bases not matched to a gene. The CDR3 DNA reads as TGTGCCAGCAGCCCCCGGACAGGGTCTATGACCGGGGAGCTGTTTTTT. It encodes CASSPRTGSMTGELFF.

The J gene is TRBJ1-5, the V gene TRBV6-6; TRBD1 matches at 8 bases. This CDR3 is built from 14 residues. Germline trimming cut 8 bases from V and 6 bases from J; bases unmatched to any gene: 9. Per germline, CDR1 MNHNY and CDR2 SVGAGI (reference sequence). CDR3 bases: TGTGCCAGCGTCGGACAGGGTGGGGGTCAGCCCCAGCATTTT. Encoded protein: CASVGQGGGQPQHF.